Below, 18 T cell receptor beta chains from the same sample are listed, as sequenced in a study of blood T cell repertoires in COVID-19 (TCRdb year 2020). The library was prepared using the immunoSEQ multiplex PCR assay. This is the immuneACCESS table as TCRdb keeps it, with only in-frame sequences that have V and J called. A part of the clones is gone; compared with another copy, unresolved V genes explain less than half, and the rest is unexplained. A total of roughly 32,000 clones appear in this sample, over 85% of them only once. The ten top clones hold over 0.85% of the sample. Source material: peripheral blood. Every receptor here comes from a male donor with active COVID-19.

This chain uses TRBV6-6 with TRBJ2-1, with D unresolved. This CDR3 region has 14 residues. CDR1 MNHNY and CDR2 SVGAGI come from the germline V gene (reference sequence). V was pared by 2 bases and J by 2 bases, with 7 bases between. CDR3 amino acids: CASSYGTTYNEQFF. In DNA form, the CDR3 reads TGTGCCAGCAGTTACGGCACTACCTACAATGAGCAGTTCTTC.

This chain connects TRBV6-4 to TRBJ2-3; a weak D match, TRBD2 (6 bases). The CDR3 covers 14 residues. Trimming removed 5 bases from V and 4 bases from J, with 13 bases in between. Looked up from germline, CDR1 is MRHNA and CDR2 is SNTAGT. Here the CDR3 reads CASSLTSFADTQYF. The CDR3, as DNA: TGTGCCAGCAGTCTCACTAGCTTCGCAGATACGCAGTATTTT.

V gene TRBV5-4 combines with J gene TRBJ2-7; 12 bases agree with TRBD2. The trim removed 3 bases at V and 1 base at J, leaving 2 bases unmatched. Germline lookup yields CDR1 SGHNT and CDR2 YYREEE (reference sequence). The CDR3 has 15 amino acids. The CDR3 protein is CASSSGTSGSYEQYF. The CDR3 DNA is TGTGCCAGCAGCTCCGGGACTAGCGGGTCCTACGAGCAGTACTTC.

J is TRBJ1-1 and V is TRBV6-5; TRBD1 aligns across 7 bases. V lost 1 base, J lost 4 bases, and 9 bases stayed unmatched. Germline V gives CDR1 MNHEY, CDR2 SVGAGI. This CDR3 has 16 residues. As DNA, the CDR3 is TGTGCCAGCAGTTACTTTACAGGGGCGTTCTTCACTGAAGCTTTCTTT. Amino acid sequence: CASSYFTGAFFTEAFF.

The rearrangement joins TRBV7-2 to TRBJ2-3, with D tentatively TRBD1 (6 bases). The length of the CDR3 is 16 residues. V was shortened by 5 bases and J by 12 bases, with 27 bases between the two germline ends. Germline V gives CDR1 SGHTA, CDR2 FQGNSA. Written as DNA, the CDR3 is TGTGCCAGCAGCCCTTCAACTACAGGGCTGGGGGTGCATCAGTATTTT. Translated, it gives CASSPSTTGLGVHQYF.

The rearrangement joins TRBV18 to TRBJ2-5; no firm D call. Germline values: CDR1 KGHSH, CDR2 LQKENI. CDR3 length: 13 residues. The germline V and J ends were trimmed by 3 bases and 5 bases, with 10 bases remaining between them. As DNA, the CDR3 is TGTGCCAGCTCACCCCGCGAGGCTGAGACCCAGTACTTC. Encoded protein: CASSPREAETQYF.

The J gene is TRBJ2-7, the V gene TRBV19; possible D gene TRBD1, 6 bases. Trimming removed 7 bases from V and 0 bases from J, with 13 bases in between. The CDR3 is 14 residues long. Germline V gives CDR1 LNHDA, CDR2 SQIVND (reference sequence). CDR3 sequence reads: CASKNRDNSYEQYF. The CDR3 bases are TGTGCCAGTAAAAACCGGGACAACTCCTACGAGCAGTACTTC.

The chain couples TRBV2 to TRBJ2-3, with a tentative D call TRBD1 (6 bases). Trimming shortened V by 8 bases and J by 5 bases, and 20 bases separated the two germline ends. The CDR3 runs 15 residues. Germline CDR1 SNHLY, CDR2 FYNNEI. CDR3: CASLPRPGDQDTQYF. The CDR3 DNA follows: TGTGCCAGCCTACCCAGGCCAGGGGATCAAGATACGCAGTATTTT.

The V and J genes are TRBV7-2 and TRBJ1-2; 7 bases are a match to TRBD1. Unmatched junction bases numbered 4, after V lost 2 bases and J lost 4 bases. The germline V gene has CDR1 SGHTA and CDR2 FQGNSA. This CDR3 is built from 14 residues. CDR3 in DNA: TGTGCCAGCAGCTTAAGCCGGGACAGCTATGGCTACACCTTC. Translated, it gives CASSLSRDSYGYTF.

This chain uses TRBV4-3 with TRBJ1-2; 7 bases are a match to TRBD1. Trimming at V came to 4 bases and at J to 0 bases, leaving 8 bases not matched to a gene. The CDR3 extends over 16 amino acids. CDR1 is LGHNA and CDR2 is YSLEER in the germline V gene. The CDR3 DNA reads TGCGCCAGCAGCCTCGGACAGGTTACAGCTAACTATGGCTACACCTTC. As protein: CASSLGQVTANYGYTF.

V gene TRBV7-3 combines with J gene TRBJ2-2; D unclear. V lost 5 bases, J lost 7 bases, and 11 bases lay in between. This CDR3 contains 13 residues. In germline, CDR1 is SGHTA, CDR2 FQGTGA. The CDR3 region has the DNA TGTGCCAGCAGCGCCAATGACTTCGGGGAGCTGTTTTTT. This gives the protein CASSANDFGELFF. Complete variable domain (other parts from reference TRBV7-3 and TRBJ2-2): GAGVSQTPSNKVTEKGKYVELRCDPISGHTALYWYRQSLGQGPEFLIYFQGTGAADDSGLPNDRFFAVRPEGSVSTLKIQRTERGDSAVYLCASSANDFGELFFGEGSRLTVL.

CDR3 DNA sequence: TGTGCCAGCAGCTTGGGGCCGGGGGATTCCTACGAGCAGTACTTC. As protein: CASSLGPGDSYEQYF. The rearrangement joins TRBV11-2 to TRBJ2-7; tentative D call: TRBD2 (6 bases). The CDR3 extends over 15 amino acids. Trimming left V 3 bases short and J 1 base short, with 13 bases between. Looked up from germline, CDR1 is SGHAT and CDR2 is FQNNGV.

The V call is TRBV2, the J call TRBJ1-1; 8 bases line up with TRBD1. The CDR3 is made up of 14 amino acids. Germline V gives CDR1 SNHLY, CDR2 FYNNEI. After removal of 5 bases from V and 5 bases from J, the junction contained 7 bases not matched to a gene. CDR3 in amino acids: CASSPDREGTEAFF. In nucleotides, the CDR3 is TGTGCCAGCAGTCCGGACAGGGAGGGGACTGAAGCTTTCTTT. The full variable domain, its missing parts supplied by reference TRBV2 and TRBJ1-1, is EPEVTQTPSHQVTQMGQEVILRCVPISNHLYFYWYRQILGQKVEFLVSFYNNEISEKSEIFDDQFSVERPDGSNFTLKIRSTKLEDSAMYFCASSPDREGTEAFFGQGTRLTVV.

The chain has TRBV2 and TRBJ2-3, with no clear D. Trimming stripped 9 bases from V and 5 bases from J, with 15 bases between. Germline CDR1 SNHLY, CDR2 FYNNEI. CDR3 length: 13 residues. The DNA for the CDR3 is TGTGCCAGGCAAATTGAGTCCCAAGATACGCAGTATTTT. Translating it yields CARQIESQDTQYF. Filled out from reference TRBV2 and TRBJ2-3, the complete variable domain reads EPEVTQTPSHQVTQMGQEVILRCVPISNHLYFYWYRQILGQKVEFLVSFYNNEISEKSEIFDDQFSVERPDGSNFTLKIRSTKLEDSAMYFCARQIESQDTQYFGPGTRLTVL.

In its sample, this clone was seen once. This chain links TRBV6-5 with TRBJ1-3; TRBD1 agrees at 8 bases. CDR3 length equals 15 residues. Germline CDR1 and CDR2: MNHEY and SVGAGI. The ends lost 5 bases at V and 5 bases at J; junction bases unmatched: 8. The CDR3 here is CASSSSGGERNTIYF. The CDR3 DNA reads as TGTGCCAGCAGTAGTTCAGGGGGCGAGAGAAACACCATATATTTT.

The chain has TRBV7-9 and TRBJ2-1, with TRBD2 identical over 9 bases. Germline CDR1 and CDR2: SEHNR and FQNEAQ (reference sequence). V trimming: 5 bases; J trimming: 12 bases; junction bases outside the gene matches: 17. This CDR3 has 16 amino acids. CDR3 protein: CASSIRNGTSYLVQFF. CDR3 nucleotide sequence: TGTGCCAGCAGCATAAGAAACGGGACTAGCTATCTAGTGCAGTTCTTC.

The J gene is TRBJ2-2, the V gene TRBV7-3; 12 bases agree with TRBD1. This CDR3 region has 16 residues. V dropped 5 bases and J dropped 7; count of bases not matched to a gene: 8. Germline V gene data show CDR1 as SGHTA and CDR2 as FQGTGA. CDR3 DNA: TGTGCCAGCAGCGCGGGGACAGGGGGCAGGGTCGGGGAGCTGTTTTTT. This gives the protein CASSAGTGGRVGELFF.

The rearrangement joins TRBV19 to TRBJ2-2; the match to TRBD2 covers 8 bases. The CDR3 runs 15 residues. The J segment lost 3 bases and the V segment lost 7 bases, leaving 7 bases of the junction unmatched. Germline CDR1 is LNHDA and CDR2 is SQIVND (reference sequence). CDR3 sequence reads: CASKWASGYTGELFF. In DNA form, the CDR3 reads TGTGCCAGTAAATGGGCTAGCGGGTACACCGGGGAGCTGTTTTTT.